Many counts were recorded for the clone carrying this T cell receptor (beta chain). Its antigen remains unidentified. The sample originates from a study of T cells after posttransplantation cyclophosphamide. Study-wide results and caveats: Later blood repertoires were often dominated by clones from the donor CD8+ memory compartment. TRB overlap between skin or GI tissue T cells and blood was limited. After PTCy, TRB diversity resembled that of CNI/methotrexate controls.

This table comes from immunoSEQ multiplex PCR, and its TCRdb copy is limited to in-frame clones, with some not included. The sample was found to contain about 37,000 clones, and every one recurs. The germline gives CDR1 SGHDT, CDR2 YYEEEE. With V trimmed by 4 bases and J by 4 bases, 2 bases remained unmatched. The CDR3 loop spans 13 amino acids. The related graft donor's blood sample was taken on the day of bone marrow donation. The sequencing sample was made of PBMCs. The chain uses TRBV5-6 and TRBJ2-1; 7 bases are a match to TRBD1. The sequence was obtained from a man aged 30-40 years in good health and a related stem cell transplant donor. The CDR3 loop is CASSPGGYNEQFF. CDR3 sequence (DNA): TGTGCCAGCAGCCCAGGGGGTTACAATGAGCAGTTCTTC.